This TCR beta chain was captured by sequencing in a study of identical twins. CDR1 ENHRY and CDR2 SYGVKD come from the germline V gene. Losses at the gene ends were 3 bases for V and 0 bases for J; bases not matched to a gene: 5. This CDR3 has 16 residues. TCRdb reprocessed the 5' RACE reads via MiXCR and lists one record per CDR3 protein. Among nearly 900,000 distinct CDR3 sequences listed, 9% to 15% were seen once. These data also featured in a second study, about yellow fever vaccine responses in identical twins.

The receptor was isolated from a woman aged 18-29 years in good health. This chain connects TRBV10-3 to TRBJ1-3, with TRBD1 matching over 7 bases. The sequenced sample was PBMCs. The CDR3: CAISDQGQISGNTIYF. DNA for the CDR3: TGTGCCATCAGTGATCAGGGACAGATCTCTGGAAACACCATATATTTT.